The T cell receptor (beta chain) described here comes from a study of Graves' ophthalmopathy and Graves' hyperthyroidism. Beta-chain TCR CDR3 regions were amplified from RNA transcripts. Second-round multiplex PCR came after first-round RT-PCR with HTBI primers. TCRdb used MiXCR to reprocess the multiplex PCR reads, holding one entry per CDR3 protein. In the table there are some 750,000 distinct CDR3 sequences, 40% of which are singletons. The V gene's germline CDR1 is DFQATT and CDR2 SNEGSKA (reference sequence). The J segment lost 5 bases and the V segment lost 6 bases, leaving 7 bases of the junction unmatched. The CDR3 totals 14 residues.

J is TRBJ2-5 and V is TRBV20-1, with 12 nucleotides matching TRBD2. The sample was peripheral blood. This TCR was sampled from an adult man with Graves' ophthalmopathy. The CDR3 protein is CSARTSGEGETQYF. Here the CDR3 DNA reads TGCAGTGCCCGGACTAGCGGGGAGGGGGAGACCCAGTACTTC.